The clone carrying this T cell receptor (beta chain) turned up a few times. Its antigen is currently unknown. V was cut by 1 base and J by 2 bases, with 12 bases left in between. CDR3 length equals 16 residues. Germline CDR1 reads SGHDN; CDR2 reads FVKESK. This sample was included in a study of human T cells and chemical hapten exposure. General study results and limits: Relative to controls, expanded TCRs formed significantly more large CDR3 similarity clusters.

Using its own MiXCR run on the RACE reads, TCRdb lists one record per CDR3 protein. The repertoire holds approximately 60,000 distinct CDR3 sequences, 7.5% to 10% seen once, with approximately 12% in the top ten. The time point: patch test 1, 2 weeks after DPC sensitization. The treatment denotes: therapeutic diphenylcyclopropenone sensitization with weekly scalp DPC. The drawing of blood occurred before each patch test was applied. The chain employs TRBV14 and TRBJ1-5; D remains ambiguous. Sequences were derived from whole blood, sampled in connection with sensitization to the hapten diphenylcyclopropenone (DPC). This TCR derives from a woman in her 40s with alopecia areata. Some clones in this sample may be carry-over from other donors' samples. The CDR3, as DNA: TGTGCCAGCAGCCAAGGAGGCAGAGGAGGCAATCAGCCCCAGCATTTT. Its translation: CASSQGGRGGNQPQHF.